This passage covers 13 T cell receptor beta chains from one sample sequenced in a study of CD4 T cells in relation to SARS-CoV-2 and coronaviruses. These receptors have no known antigen. Data came from immunoSEQ multiplex PCR; TCRdb stores just in-frame clones and leaves some out. The sample holds around 25,000 clones; about three quarters are singletons and the top ten take roughly 18%. CD4+ T cells from unexposed donors were obtained before the COVID-19 pandemic (2011-2018). CD4+ T cells were isolated from the cells after roughly 11 days of culture. Sequenced material: CD4+ T cells from PBMCs, cultured in vitro. All receptors come from a human donor in good health.

The V call is TRBV14, the J call TRBJ2-7; unclear D gene. The germline gives CDR1 SGHDN, CDR2 FVKESK. The CDR3 is 11 amino acids. V was pared by 1 base and J by 6 bases, with 4 bases between. The CDR3 sequence is CASSQVSEQYF. In DNA form, the CDR3 reads TGTGCCAGCAGCCAAGTGTCCGAGCAGTACTTC.

CDR3 residues: CASSQRWGRTGNEKLFF. Written as DNA, the CDR3 is TGTGCCAGCAGCCAAAGATGGGGTAGGACGGGGAATGAAAAACTGTTTTTT. The chain uses TRBV4-2 and TRBJ1-4, with D unclear. Germline-derived CDR1 and CDR2 are LGHNA and YNFKEQ. The ends were cut back, 2 bases at V and 5 bases at J, with 18 bases in the middle. The CDR3 consists of 17 residues.

The chain combines TRBV6-2 or TRBV6-3 with TRBJ1-1, with unresolved D. The CDR3 has 14 residues. Germline assignment: CDR1 MNHEY and CDR2 SVGEGT. V lost 5 bases to trimming and J lost 5 bases, with 15 bases between them. CDR3 nucleotides: TGTGCCAGCAGTCAGTCCGTAGGTAGGACTGAAGCTTTCTTT. This codes for CASSQSVGRTEAFF.

This clone was seen only a few times. Compared with germline, one end of the junction differs, possibly owing to a read error. The chain uses TRBV7-2 and TRBJ1-2; no firm D call. CDR1 is SGHTA, CDR2 FQGNSA, per germline. The CDR3 length is 13 residues. CDR3 region: CASSLAGNYGYTF. The CDR3 DNA sequence: TGTGCCAGCAGCCTAGCAGGAAACTATGGCTACACCTTC. Combining the CDR3 with reference TRBV7-2 and TRBJ1-2 gives the whole variable domain GAGVSQSPSNKVTEKGKDVELRCDPISGHTALYWYRQSLGQGLEFLIYFQGNSAPDKSGLPSDRFSAERTGGSVSTLTIQRTQQEDSAVYLCASSLAGNYGYTFGSGTRLTVV.

The rearrangement links TRBV18 to TRBJ2-7; D is unclear. V was trimmed by 0 bases and J by 1 base, leaving 13 bases between them. This CDR3 comprises 16 residues. CDR1 and CDR2 (germline): KGHSH, LQKENI. This CDR3 reads CASSPPRPGRSYEQYF. CDR3 nucleotide sequence: TGTGCCAGCTCACCACCAAGGCCAGGTAGATCCTACGAGCAGTACTTC.

V is TRBV12-3 or TRBV12-4 and J is TRBJ1-4; D is ambiguous. The CDR3 runs 13 residues. V lost 2 bases and J lost 7, with 8 bases in between. DNA for the CDR3: TGTGCCAGCAGTTTACAGCCGGCTGAAAAACTGTTTTTT. Translated, it gives CASSLQPAEKLFF.

V and J are TRBV30 and TRBJ2-1; maybe TRBD1 (5 bases). The V gene's germline CDR1 is GTSNPN and CDR2 SVGIG (reference sequence). The length of the CDR3 is 13 residues. Trimming left V 5 bases short and J 0 bases short, with 8 bases between. Here the CDR3 DNA reads TGTGCCTGGCGCCAGGGCTCCTACAATGAGCAGTTCTTC. Protein sequence: CAWRQGSYNEQFF.

The J gene is TRBJ2-5, the V gene TRBV20-1; no firm D call. The CDR3 is 11 residues long. CDR1 is DFQATT, CDR2 SNEGSKA, per germline (reference sequence). V was trimmed by 5 bases and J by 5 bases, leaving 9 bases between them. CDR3 bases: TGCAGTGCTCAACGTCGGGAGACCCAGTACTTC. It codes for CSAQRRETQYF.

CDR3 residues: CASSGSVGGYSNQPQHF. CDR3 in DNA: TGTGCCAGTAGTGGGTCTGTGGGCGGTTATAGCAATCAGCCCCAGCATTTT. The V call is TRBV19, the J call TRBJ1-5; no definite D call. The CDR3 totals 17 residues. Germline V gene data show CDR1 as LNHDA and CDR2 as SQIVND (reference sequence). Trimming stripped 5 bases from V and 0 bases from J, with 17 bases between.

The chain carries TRBV2 and TRBJ2-7, with D possibly being TRBD1 (5 bases). The length of the CDR3 is 14 residues. Trimming shortened V by 6 bases and J by 0 bases, and 12 bases separated the two germline ends. The V gene's germline CDR1 is SNHLY and CDR2 FYNNEI. This CDR3 reads CASRSRVSSYEQYF. In DNA form, the CDR3 reads TGTGCCAGCAGGAGCAGGGTCAGCTCCTACGAGCAGTACTTC.

The genes are TRBV5-1 and TRBJ2-7; D may be TRBD2 (5 bases). V was trimmed by 0 bases and J by 7 bases, leaving 17 bases between them. This CDR3 is built from 15 residues. Germline assignment: CDR1 SGHRS and CDR2 YFSETQ. Here the CDR3 reads CASSLGGAGVWEQYF. In DNA, the CDR3 is TGCGCCAGCAGCTTGGGAGGCGCGGGCGTGTGGGAGCAGTACTTC.

This clone turned up a few times. The V call is TRBV10-3, the J call TRBJ1-1; D unclear. Trimming removed 0 bases from V and 1 base from J, with 9 bases in between. The CDR3 spans 15 residues. Per the germline V gene, CDR1 is ENHRY and CDR2 is SYGVKD. The CDR3 sequence: CAISESVTANTEAFF. The CDR3, as DNA: TGTGCCATCAGTGAGTCGGTGACGGCGAACACTGAAGCTTTCTTT.

The rearrangement uses TRBV7-2 and TRBJ2-7; D assignment may be TRBD1 or TRBD2 (6 bases each). Germline CDR1 SGHTA, CDR2 FQGNSA. Trimming removed 4 bases at V and 8 bases at J, with 12 bases between. The CDR3 is 12 amino acids. The CDR3 coding sequence is TGTGCCAGCAGCTCTTATGGGGGGCAGCAGTACTTC. This gives the protein CASSSYGGQQYF.